A single T cell receptor beta chain is shown here with its context. The target antigen is unknown. Germline is not matched at one junction end, which may reflect a read error. Germline V gene sequence: CDR1 LNHDA, CDR2 SQIVND (reference sequence). The CDR3 has 13 residues. Primers included in the PCR were 60 Vbeta and 13 Jbeta primers. Sequenced by immunoSEQ multiplex PCR; TCRdb stores in-frame clones only, minus some. The repertoire table contains some 72,000 clones. This sample stems from a study of cytomegalovirus exposure and HLA in healthy donors. Turning to the study itself: Roughly 180 million T cells yielded approximately 100 million unique TCR beta sequences, as an earlier analysis found.

Whole-study results and caveats: A missense DCLRE1C variant was associated with V- and J-gene trimming of TCR beta chains in a later analysis, and an independent cohort replicated the association. Both high specificity and high sensitivity reportedly marked the classifier's diagnosis of cytomegalovirus status. Cytomegalovirus-associated TCR beta chains were listed, numbering some 180.

The material sequenced was PBMCs. The chain joins TRBV19 to TRBJ1-1; the D is unclear. The sequence was obtained from a man between 40 and 49 years old in good health and CMV-seronegative. CDR3 loop: CASSIDRLTEALF. The CDR3 nucleotides are TGTGCCAGTAGTATAGACAGGCTAACTGAAGCTCTCTTT. The variable domain in full, with the rest retrieved from reference TRBV19 and TRBJ1-1, is DGGITQSPKYLFRKEGQNVTLSCEQNLNHDAMYWYRQDPGQGLRLIYYSQIVNDFQKGDIAEGYSVSREKKESFPLTVTSAQKNPTAFYLCASSIDRLTEALFGQGTRLTVV.